Presented here are 15 T cell receptor beta chains from one specimen sequenced in a study of follicular helper T cells after annual influenza vaccination. The sample's time point: 2015-2016 season, pre-vaccination. Clones were read by immunoSEQ multiplex PCR, and TCRdb kept only the in-frame ones, dropping some. The data show about 9,300 clones, roughly 90% seen once. The source material was CXCR5+ CD38- circulating T follicular helper cells from blood, sampled on the day of influenza vaccination. Subset noted: circulating Tfh, non-naive CD4+CXCR5+PD-1+ (ICOS+CD38+ or ICOS-CD38-). The source of these receptors is an adult who received the influenza vaccine.

The chain links TRBV5-1 to TRBJ1-6, with a possible D match to TRBD1 (6 bases). Trimming removed 1 base from V and 7 bases from J, with 9 bases in between. The germline gives CDR1 SGHRS, CDR2 YFSETQ. The CDR3 totals 14 residues. Here the CDR3 DNA reads TGCGCCAGCAGCTTGCGGACAGAGAATTCACCCCTCCACTTT. Protein product: CASSLRTENSPLHF. Filled out from reference TRBV5-1 and TRBJ1-6, the complete variable domain reads KAGVTQTPRYLIKTRGQQVTLSCSPISGHRSVSWYQQTPGQGLQFLFEYFSETQRNKGNFPGRFSGRQFSNSRSEMNVSTLELGDSALYLCASSLRTENSPLHFGNGTRLTVT.

V gene TRBV6-5 combines with J gene TRBJ1-4, with D possibly matching TRBD1 (6 bases). Germline CDR1 and CDR2: MNHEY and SVGAGI. Trimming took off 6 bases at V and 4 bases at J, with 12 bases between the two ends. The CDR3 totals 14 residues. The CDR3 DNA follows: TGTGCCAGCAGCCAGACAGGAAATAATGAAAAACTGTTTTTT. This codes for CASSQTGNNEKLFF.

This chain links TRBV10-3 with TRBJ1-2; 9 nucleotides align to TRBD1. Germline V lookup: CDR1 ENHRY, CDR2 SYGVKD. The CDR3 covers 14 residues. The V gene end was trimmed by 3 bases and the J gene end by 3 bases; junction bases not matched to a gene: 2. In DNA, the CDR3 is TGTGCCATCAGTGAACAGGGGGCGGACTATGGCTACACCTTC. Its protein product is CAISEQGADYGYTF.

The chain has TRBV7-2 and TRBJ1-4; TRBD1 agrees at 8 bases. Germline V gene lookup returns CDR1 SGHTA and CDR2 FQGNSA. The CDR3 covers 19 residues. V shed 2 bases and J 4 bases; nucleotides not matched to a gene: 15. The CDR3, as DNA: TGTGCCAGCAGCTTACGTCCCGGGACAGGTCTAGGCGGTAATGAAAAACTGTTTTTT. It encodes CASSLRPGTGLGGNEKLFF.

This chain links TRBV4-1 with TRBJ2-7; maybe TRBD1 (6 bases). V was pared by 2 bases and J by 2 bases, with 13 bases between. This CDR3 has 15 amino acids. Germline-derived CDR1 and CDR2 are MGHRA and YSYEKL. In DNA, the CDR3 is TGCGCCAGCAGCCAAAACTTGGACAGTCCCTACGAGCAGTACTTC. Its protein is CASSQNLDSPYEQYF.

The V call is TRBV7-9, the J call TRBJ2-7; D perhaps matches TRBD2 (5 bases). V lost 2 bases and J 6 bases, leaving 20 bases between the germline ends. The CDR3 length is 16 residues. Germline-derived CDR1 and CDR2 are SEHNR and FQNEAQ (reference sequence). DNA for the CDR3: TGTGCCAGCAGCTTAAGGCAGCGGTCAGTTCCCTCCGAGCAGTACTTC. Translation gives CASSLRQRSVPSEQYF.

The V call is TRBV10-3, the J call TRBJ2-4; 7 bases agree with TRBD1. The CDR3 covers 15 residues. After removal of 10 bases from V and 1 base from J, the junction contained 10 bases not matched to a gene. CDR1 and CDR2 (germline): ENHRY, SYGVKD. CDR3 region: CATSGGETAKNIQYF. In DNA form, the CDR3 reads TGTGCCACTTCAGGGGGAGAGACGGCCAAAAACATTCAGTACTTC.

The chain links TRBV27 to TRBJ1-2; D gene uncertain. The CDR3 runs 12 residues. In germline, CDR1 is MNHEY, CDR2 SMNVEV (reference sequence). V was shortened by 2 bases and J by 6 bases, with 7 bases between the two germline ends. CDR3 sequence (DNA): TGTGCCAGCAGTTTAAAGGGCAATGGCTACACCTTC. It yields the protein CASSLKGNGYTF.

This chain joins TRBV7-2 and TRBJ1-6; perhaps TRBD1 as D (5 bases). The germline gives CDR1 SGHTA, CDR2 FQGNSA. This CDR3 comprises 14 residues. V lost 5 bases and J 7 bases, leaving 12 bases between the germline ends. The CDR3 nucleotides are TGTGCCAGCAGCCCTTTACCAGGGAATTCACCCCTCCACTTT. This codes for CASSPLPGNSPLHF.

V gene TRBV18 combines with J gene TRBJ1-4, with 10 bases identical to TRBD1. Germline V lookup: CDR1 KGHSH, CDR2 LQKENI. Trimming cost V 5 bases and J 5 bases; bases outside gene matches: 5. This CDR3 comprises 15 residues. In DNA, the CDR3 is TGTGCCAGCTCATCATTGGGACAGGGGAATGAAAAACTGTTTTTT. Translated, it gives CASSSLGQGNEKLFF.

The chain recombines TRBV20-1 with TRBJ1-3; no clear D. V lost 3 bases and J 3 bases, leaving 3 bases between the germline ends. In germline, CDR1 is DFQATT, CDR2 SNEGSKA (reference sequence). This CDR3 has 11 residues. The chain's CDR3 is CSASSGNTIYF. The CDR3 DNA reads as TGCAGTGCTAGTAGTGGAAACACCATATATTTT.

The rearrangement uses TRBV5-1 and TRBJ2-7; D ambiguous. Between the trimmed V and J ends, which lost 3 bases and 5 bases, there was a span of 12 bases. Germline CDR1 and CDR2: SGHRS and YFSETQ. The CDR3 is 13 residues long. The CDR3 here is CASSSEEADEQYF. The CDR3 DNA sequence: TGCGCCAGCAGCTCCGAGGAAGCCGACGAGCAGTACTTC.

The chain has TRBV29-1 and TRBJ2-3, with 10 bases aligning to TRBD1. CDR1 SQVTM and CDR2 ANQGSEA come from the germline V gene. V was clipped by 3 bases and J by 5 bases; unmatched bases: 2. This CDR3 spans 13 amino acids. The CDR3 spells CSVEGQGIDTQYF. The CDR3 DNA reads TGCAGCGTTGAGGGACAGGGGATAGATACGCAGTATTTT.

In regard to this clone: At one end the junction does not follow the germline gene, possibly because of a read error. The chain joins TRBV19 to TRBJ2-2; D might be TRBD1 (6 bases). Per germline, CDR1 LNHDA and CDR2 SQIVND (reference sequence). This CDR3 is built from 15 residues. CDR3 bases: TGTGCCTGTAGACGACAGGCGATAAACACCGGGGAGCTGTTTTTT. It translates to CACRRQAINTGELFF.

This chain connects TRBV27 to TRBJ1-2, with a possible D match to TRBD1 (5 bases). Germline V CDR1 and CDR2: MNHEY, SMNVEV (reference sequence). The CDR3 loop spans 14 amino acids. Trimming took off 3 bases at V and 4 bases at J, with 12 bases between the two ends. This CDR3 is CASSFRQGGYGYTF. DNA of the CDR3: TGTGCCAGCAGTTTTCGGCAGGGAGGCTATGGCTACACCTTC.